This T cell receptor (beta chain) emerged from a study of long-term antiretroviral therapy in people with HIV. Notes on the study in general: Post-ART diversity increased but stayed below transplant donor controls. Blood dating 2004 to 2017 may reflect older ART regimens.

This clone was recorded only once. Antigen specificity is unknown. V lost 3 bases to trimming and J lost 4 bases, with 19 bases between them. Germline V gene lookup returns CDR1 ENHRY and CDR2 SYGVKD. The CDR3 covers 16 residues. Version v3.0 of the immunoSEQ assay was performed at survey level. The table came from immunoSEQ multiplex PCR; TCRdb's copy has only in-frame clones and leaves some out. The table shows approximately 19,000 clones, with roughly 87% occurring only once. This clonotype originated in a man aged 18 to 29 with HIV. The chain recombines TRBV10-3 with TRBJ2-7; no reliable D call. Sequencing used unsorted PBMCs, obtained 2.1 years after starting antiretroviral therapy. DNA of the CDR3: TGTGCCATCAGTGATTCGGGCGGCGACCCACATTACGAGCAGTACTTC. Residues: CAISDSGGDPHYEQYF.